A selection of T cell receptor beta chains follows, all from one sample in a study of neoadjuvant nivolumab and ipilimumab in lung cancer. The protocol was immunoSEQ multiplex PCR, while the TCRdb copy is restricted to in-frame clones and leaves out a portion. The data hold around 10,000 clones, with 65% to 85% observed a single time. The sample here was peripheral blood, taken before neoadjuvant nivolumab, alone or with ipilimumab. The source is an adult with non-small cell lung cancer. The CDR3 runs from the conserved cysteine through the conserved F or W. D genes are given only for firm matches. Clone size appears in some rows only: once, few, many, or a class for an expanded clone.

cdr3_aa cdr3_nt j_call v_call d_call clone_size
CASSLDGTSVETQYF TGCGCCAGCAGCTTGGATGGGACTAGCGTGGAGACCCAGTACTTC TRBJ2-5 TRBV5-1 TRBD2 once
CASSLNSYEQYF TGTGCCAGCAGTTTAAACAGCTACGAGCAGTACTTC TRBJ2-7 TRBV27 - -
CASRTRQGGRNGYTF TGTGCCAGCCGAACGAGACAGGGAGGACGGAATGGCTACACCTTC TRBJ1-2 TRBV5-4 TRBD1 -
CASSLRSFGSYNEQFF TGTGCCAGCAGCTTACGATCATTCGGCTCCTACAATGAGCAGTTCTTC TRBJ2-1 TRBV7-3 - -
CASSYSRGSGYEQYF TGTGCCAGCAGTTACTCAAGGGGGAGTGGCTACGAGCAGTACTTC TRBJ2-7 TRBV6-5 - -
CAINEPPNYGYTF TGTGCCATCAACGAACCTCCCAACTATGGCTACACCTTC TRBJ1-2 TRBV10-3 - few
CASMDPSGRFDEQYF TGTGCCAGCATGGACCCTAGCGGGAGGTTCGACGAGCAGTACTTC TRBJ2-7 TRBV28 TRBD2 -
CASSPGVGTGSHNEQFF TGTGCCAGCAGCCCCGGGGTCGGGACAGGGTCCCACAATGAGCAGTTCTTC TRBJ2-1 TRBV7-6 TRBD1 -
CASGTGGADTQYF TGCGCCAGCGGGACAGGGGGCGCAGATACGCAGTATTTT TRBJ2-3 TRBV5-1 TRBD1 -
CSVERLFAGGETQYF TGCAGCGTTGAGAGGCTATTTGCGGGAGGAGAGACCCAGTACTTC TRBJ2-5 TRBV29-1 TRBD2 once
CASSPGRGANQPQHF TGTGCCAGCTCACCCGGTAGGGGCGCCAATCAGCCCCAGCATTTT TRBJ1-5 TRBV18 - -
CASSLVGTGRSSSYEQYF TGCGCCAGCAGCTTGGTGGGGACAGGGCGGTCTAGCTCCTACGAGCAGTACTTC TRBJ2-7 TRBV5-1 TRBD1 -
CASSLLGTSGMPEEQFF TGTGCCAGCAGTTTACTGGGAACTAGCGGGATGCCTGAGGAGCAGTTCTTC TRBJ2-1 TRBV28 TRBD2 -
CASGLGTSGRKTGELFF TGTGCTAGTGGTTTGGGGACTAGCGGGAGGAAGACCGGGGAGCTGTTTTTT TRBJ2-2 TRBV12-5 TRBD2 once
CASSRLGEGEQFF TGCGCCAGCTCCCGGCTGGGGGAAGGTGAGCAGTTCTTC TRBJ2-1 TRBV5-1 - -
CASSELTGVPETQYF TGTGCCAGCAGTGAACTCACGGGGGTTCCAGAGACCCAGTACTTC TRBJ2-5 TRBV6-1 - once
CASSRRALPTGELFF TGTGCCAGCAGCAGGCGGGCCCTTCCCACCGGGGAGCTGTTTTTT TRBJ2-2 TRBV5-6 - -
CASSFDQEGAFF TGTGCCAGTAGTTTTGACCAGGAAGGGGCTTTCTTT TRBJ1-1 TRBV19 - -
CASSLRGREQYF TGTGCCAGCAGCCTCAGGGGGCGCGAGCAGTACTTC TRBJ2-7 TRBV28 TRBD1 few
CASRTTGDRYEQYF TGTGCCAGCAGGACTACAGGGGATCGGTACGAGCAGTACTTC TRBJ2-7 TRBV28 TRBD1 -
CASGRAGYEQYF TGTGCCAGCGGGAGGGCGGGGTACGAGCAGTACTTC TRBJ2-7 TRBV2 TRBD2 few
CASSLEGFSYEQYF TGTGCCAGCAGCTTGGAGGGGTTCTCCTACGAGCAGTACTTC TRBJ2-7 TRBV5-4 - -
CASSLGLALGNEQFF TGTGCCAGCAGTCTCGGACTAGCGCTTGGGAATGAGCAGTTCTTC TRBJ2-1 TRBV7-9 TRBD2 -
CASSLASPNEKLFF TGTGCCAGCAGCTTGGCCAGTCCTAATGAAAAACTGTTTTTT TRBJ1-4 TRBV5-4 - -
CASSLTREQYF TGTGCCAGCAGTTTAACGCGAGAGCAGTACTTC TRBJ2-7 TRBV28 - -
CASNSGATAPYEQYF TGTGCCAGCAATTCTGGGGCGACGGCCCCCTACGAGCAGTACTTC TRBJ2-7 TRBV28 - -
CASSALTGDNTEAFF TGTGCCAGCAGCGCCCTCACAGGGGACAACACTGAAGCTTTCTTT TRBJ1-1 TRBV9 TRBD1 few
CASSPGVAGEETQYF TGCGCCAGCAGCCCCGGGGTAGCGGGAGAGGAGACCCAGTACTTC TRBJ2-5 TRBV5-1 TRBD2 once
CASSLGPGNTIYF TGTGCCAGCAGTTTAGGGCCCGGGAACACCATATATTTT TRBJ1-3 TRBV2 - -
CASSLSGSNEKLFF TGTGCCAGCAGCTTATCAGGCTCGAATGAAAAACTGTTTTTT TRBJ1-4 TRBV7-2 - once
CASSLDSSGYNEQFF TGCGCCAGCAGCTTGGATTCTAGCGGTTACAATGAGCAGTTCTTC TRBJ2-1 TRBV5-1 TRBD2 -
CASSLEVAGLGAQYF TGTGCCAGCAGCTTGGAGGTAGCGGGGCTCGGGGCCCAGTACTTC TRBJ2-5 TRBV5-8 TRBD2 -
CASSDRTGSGYEQYF TGTGCCAGCAGTGATAGGACAGGGTCTGGCTACGAGCAGTACTTC TRBJ2-7 TRBV6-1 TRBD1 few
CSALIGNEQFF TGCAGCGCCCTAATAGGTAATGAGCAGTTCTTC TRBJ2-1 TRBV29-1 - -
CASSPFLGQETQYF TGTGCCAGCAGCCCCTTTTTGGGGCAAGAGACCCAGTACTTC TRBJ2-5 TRBV7-9 - -
CASSFRPHNYNEQFF TGTGCCAGCAGTTTTCGGCCCCATAATTACAATGAGCAGTTCTTC TRBJ2-1 TRBV27 - once
CASSRDFEAFF TGTGCCAGCAGTCGGGACTTCGAAGCTTTCTTT TRBJ1-1 TRBV6-1 - -
CASSSRRQATNEKLFF TGTGCCAGCAGTTCACGCCGACAGGCAACTAATGAAAAACTGTTTTTT TRBJ1-4 TRBV28 - -
CASSRQPNTEAFF TGCGCCAGCAGCCGACAGCCGAACACTGAAGCTTTCTTT TRBJ1-1 TRBV5-1 - once
CASSLESGAPSYTF TGCGCCAGCAGCTTGGAGTCAGGGGCCCCCTCCTACACCTTC TRBJ1-2 TRBV5-1 - -
CASSTTGREVGTQYF TGTGCCAGTAGTACGACAGGGAGGGAAGTAGGGACCCAGTACTTC TRBJ2-5 TRBV19 - -
CASQEGGTNEQFF TGTGCCTCCCAGGAAGGGGGGACCAATGAGCAGTTCTTC TRBJ2-1 TRBV11-2 - -
CSARRGIQETQYF TGCAGCGCACGCCGGGGGATCCAAGAGACCCAGTACTTC TRBJ2-5 TRBV29-1 - -
CATSRTGLAGVGELFF TGTGCCACCAGCAGAACGGGACTAGCGGGAGTCGGGGAGCTGTTTTTT TRBJ2-2 TRBV15 TRBD2 -
CASSLVGASTNEKLFF TGTGCCAGCAGCTTGGTAGGGGCATCAACTAATGAAAAACTGTTTTTT TRBJ1-4 TRBV5-5 - -
CATEGTEAFF TGTGCCACCGAGGGGACTGAAGCTTTCTTT TRBJ1-1 TRBV27 - -
CASSQEGTGISYEQYF TGCGCCAGCAGCCAAGAAGGGACAGGAATATCCTACGAGCAGTACTTC TRBJ2-7 TRBV4-1 TRBD1 -
CASSPTTSNPDTQYF TGTGCCAGCTCACCTACGACTAGTAACCCAGATACGCAGTATTTT TRBJ2-3 TRBV18 - -
CASSRDRTAFF TGTGCCAGCAGCCGGGACAGAACAGCTTTCTTT TRBJ1-1 TRBV28 TRBD1 few
CASRTTVLGGYGYTF TGTGCCAGCAGGACGACAGTACTAGGGGGCTATGGCTACACCTTC TRBJ1-2 TRBV28 - -
CASSLGLAGIGVGNEQFF TGTGCCAGCAGCTTAGGACTAGCGGGAATAGGGGTCGGGAATGAGCAGTTCTTC TRBJ2-1 TRBV11-2 TRBD2 -
CASSPRTSGVRNEQFF TGTGCCAGCAGCCCCCGGACTAGCGGCGTAAGGAATGAGCAGTTCTTC TRBJ2-1 TRBV9 TRBD2 once
CASSSGGGIDYEQYF TGCGCCAGCAGCTCTGGGGGGGGTATTGACTACGAGCAGTACTTC TRBJ2-7 TRBV5-1 TRBD2 once
CASSQDPQAQSSYEQYF TGCGCCAGCAGCCAAGACCCACAGGCACAAAGCTCCTACGAGCAGTACTTC TRBJ2-7 TRBV4-1 - -